The next 15 T cell receptor beta chains were all read from a single sample in a study of blood T cell repertoires in COVID-19. Profiled with immunoSEQ multiplex PCR; TCRdb holds only in-frame clones, not every one. Of around 80,000 clones listed, about 85% are singletons. The sequencing sample was made of peripheral blood. These receptors came from a man aged 45 to 65 with COVID-19, enrolled during active disease.

This clone was recorded a few times. The chain has TRBV30 and TRBJ2-2, with TRBD1 as a possible D gene (5 bases). Germline CDR1 GTSNPN, CDR2 SVGIG (reference sequence). Trimming took 4 bases from V and 0 from J, leaving 6 bases between them. The CDR3 spans 13 residues. CDR3 nucleotides: TGTGCCTGGAAAGGGGCGAACACCGGGGAGCTGTTTTTT. Residues: CAWKGANTGELFF. The complete variable domain, with remaining parts taken from reference TRBV30 and TRBJ2-2, reads SQTIHQWPATLVQPVGSPLSLECTVEGTSNPNLYWYRQAAGRGLQLLFYSVGIGQISSEVPQNLSASRPQDRQFILSSKKLLLSDSGFYLCAWKGANTGELFFGEGSRLTVL.

The rearrangement joins TRBV24-1 to TRBJ2-7; 12 positions match TRBD2. CDR1 and CDR2 (germline): KGHDR, SFDVKD. The J segment lost 7 bases and the V segment lost 3 bases, leaving 18 bases of the junction unmatched. CDR3 length equals 19 residues. In DNA, the CDR3 is TGTGCCACCAGTGATGGCGGATGGAGAGGACTAGCGGGAAAGAGTGAGCAGTACTTC. Translating it yields CATSDGGWRGLAGKSEQYF.

The sample holds one count of this clone. The chain carries TRBV29-1 and TRBJ2-2; D ambiguous. CDR1 and CDR2 from the germline V gene are SQVTM and ANQGSEA. V lost 4 bases, J lost 3 bases, and 6 bases lay in between. The CDR3 is 12 residues long. This CDR3 reads CSVVEHTGELFF. The CDR3 DNA reads as TGCAGCGTTGTGGAGCACACCGGGGAGCTGTTTTTT.

In DNA form, the CDR3 reads TGCAGCGTTGGCCTGACAGGGGATGGCTACACCTTC. It translates to CSVGLTGDGYTF. The chain uses TRBV29-1 and TRBJ1-2, with 8 positions matching TRBD1. The V gene end was trimmed by 4 bases and the J gene end by 6 bases; junction bases not matched to a gene: 4. Per the germline V gene, CDR1 is SQVTM and CDR2 is ANQGSEA. The CDR3 runs 12 residues.

This chain joins TRBV3-1 (or the pseudogene TRBV3-2) and TRBJ1-6, with TRBD1 identical over 10 bases. With V trimmed by 4 bases and J by 12 bases, 6 bases remained unmatched. This CDR3 contains 14 residues. Germline assignment: CDR1 LGHDT and CDR2 YNNKEL (reference sequence). The CDR3 nucleotides are TGTGCCAGCAGCCCGGGGGACAGGGGCCAACCCCTCCACTTT. This gives the protein CASSPGDRGQPLHF.

The chain couples TRBV4-1 to TRBJ1-3; D is possibly TRBD1 (5 bases). Between the trimmed V and J ends, which lost 2 bases and 4 bases, there was a span of 12 bases. The germline V gene has CDR1 MGHRA and CDR2 YSYEKL. This CDR3 has 15 amino acids. The CDR3 sequence is CASSQFQGRGNTIYF. CDR3 nucleotide sequence: TGCGCCAGCAGCCAATTTCAGGGTCGCGGAAACACCATATATTTT.

This chain connects TRBV9 to TRBJ2-3, with D unresolved. Trimming took 4 bases from V and 0 from J, leaving 12 bases between them. Germline loops: CDR1 SGDLS, CDR2 YYNGEE. The length of the CDR3 is 15 residues. CDR3 sequence reads: CASSLQVRSTDTQYF. The CDR3 coding sequence is TGTGCCAGCAGCCTCCAGGTTAGAAGCACAGATACGCAGTATTTT.

V gene TRBV19 combines with J gene TRBJ1-1; TRBD1 aligns across 7 bases. Germline assignment: CDR1 LNHDA and CDR2 SQIVND (reference sequence). V trimming: 4 bases; J trimming: 1 base; junction bases outside the gene matches: 3. The CDR3 consists of 14 residues. The CDR3 region is CASSTGQANTEAFF. Here the CDR3 DNA reads TGTGCCAGTAGTACAGGACAGGCGAACACTGAAGCTTTCTTT.

The chain joins TRBV25-1 to TRBJ1-1, with D tentatively TRBD1 (5 bases). The V gene's germline CDR1 is MGHDK and CDR2 SYGVNS. Trimming shortened V by 5 bases and J by 5 bases, and 12 bases separated the two germline ends. The CDR3 runs 13 residues. CDR3 in DNA: TGTGCCAGCAGTTTGGGGCCCTCTACTGAAGCTTTCTTT. Amino acid sequence: CASSLGPSTEAFF. Full variable domain (outside the CDR3, taken from reference TRBV25-1 and TRBJ1-1): EADIYQTPRYLVIGTGKKITLECSQTMGHDKMYWYQQDPGMELHLIHYSYGVNSTEKGDLSSESTVSRIRTEHFPLTLESARPSHTSQYLCASSLGPSTEAFFGQGTRLTVV.

This rearrangement joins TRBV6-1 to TRBJ2-7, with D uncertain. Deletions cut 2 bases from V and 0 bases from J, with 11 bases between. The CDR3 length is 15 residues. Germline CDR1 reads MNHNS; CDR2 reads SASEGT. DNA of the CDR3: TGTGCCAGCAGTGAATTTGGCGGCAGCTCCTACGAGCAGTACTTC. Translating it yields CASSEFGGSSYEQYF.

The chain recombines TRBV28 with TRBJ2-2; the match to TRBD2 covers 7 bases. The J segment lost 6 bases and the V segment lost 2 bases, leaving 6 bases of the junction unmatched. This CDR3 spans 15 amino acids. Germline CDR1 and CDR2: MDHEN and SYDVKM. This CDR3 reads CASSLRAGRAGELFF. Here the CDR3 DNA reads TGTGCCAGCAGTTTAAGGGCAGGGAGGGCCGGGGAGCTGTTTTTT.

J is TRBJ2-6 and V is TRBV7-2; 10 bases fit TRBD1. Losses at the gene ends were 4 bases for V and 0 bases for J; bases not matched to a gene: 6. Germline CDR1 reads SGHTA; CDR2 reads FQGNSA. The CDR3 totals 18 residues. CDR3 DNA: TGTGCCAGCAGCTGGGGACAGGGGACACTCTCTGGGGCCAACGTCCTGACTTTC. As protein: CASSWGQGTLSGANVLTF.

This clone was counted only a few times. This chain connects TRBV10-1 to TRBJ2-7, with 9 bases fitting TRBD1. After removal of 3 bases from V and 10 bases from J, the junction contained 7 bases not matched to a gene. Germline V CDR1 and CDR2: WNHNN, SYGVQD (reference sequence). The CDR3 extends over 13 amino acids. The CDR3 here is CASSDAGTGIQYF. Here the CDR3 DNA reads TGCGCCAGCAGTGATGCCGGGACAGGGATCCAGTACTTC.

J is TRBJ2-5 and V is TRBV28, with 9 bases matching TRBD1. The CDR3 extends over 16 amino acids. Losses at the gene ends were 5 bases for V and 2 bases for J; bases not matched to a gene: 9. Germline V gives CDR1 MDHEN, CDR2 SYDVKM. The CDR3 DNA is TGTGCCAGCAGTCCCGGGACAGGGATGGGGCAAGAGACCCAGTACTTC. Protein product: CASSPGTGMGQETQYF. Using reference TRBV28 and TRBJ2-5 for the parts outside the CDR3, the full variable domain is DVKVTQSSRYLVKRTGEKVFLECVQDMDHENMFWYRQDPGLGLRLIYFSYDVKMKEKGDIPEGYSVSREKKERFSLILESASTNQTSMYLCASSPGTGMGQETQYFGPGTRLLVL.

The chain carries TRBV6-2 or TRBV6-3 and TRBJ2-3, with TRBD2 matching 13 bases. The V segment lost 6 bases and the J segment 5 bases; nucleotides outside the gene matches: 5. This CDR3 has 15 residues. Germline V gene lookup returns CDR1 MNHEY and CDR2 SVGEGT. The CDR3 bases are TGTGCCAGCAGGCCTAGACTAGCGGGAGGAGATACGCAGTATTTT. Translated, it gives CASRPRLAGGDTQYF.